These 17 T cell receptor beta chains originate from one sample sequenced in a study of shared clonotypes between healthy human individuals. The repertoire was sequenced with immunoSEQ multiplex PCR; TCRdb's copy has only in-frame clones and lacks some. This table has about half a million clones, 79% appearing once. The sample consisted of PBMCs. Every receptor here comes from a woman aged 35 to 49 in good health. Some clones in this sample may be carry-over from other donors' samples.

The gene calls are TRBV5-4 and TRBJ2-2, with unresolved D. Germline CDR1 is SGHNT and CDR2 is YYREEE (reference sequence). The CDR3 loop spans 14 amino acids. The ends were cut back, 2 bases at V and 4 bases at J, with 9 bases in the middle. The CDR3 region is CASSLGPPTGELFF. The CDR3 DNA sequence: TGTGCCAGCAGCTTAGGGCCGCCCACCGGGGAGCTGTTTTTT.

The V and J genes are TRBV9 and TRBJ1-5; weak D call: TRBD1 (6 bases). In germline, CDR1 is SGDLS, CDR2 YYNGEE. This CDR3 contains 15 residues. Trimming cost V 0 bases and J 7 bases, with 14 bases left between them. The CDR3 sequence: CASSVAGTPHQPQHF. The CDR3 DNA sequence: TGTGCCAGCAGCGTAGCAGGGACACCACACCAGCCCCAGCATTTT.

The gene calls are TRBV7-9 and TRBJ2-3; a possible D gene is TRBD2 (6 bases). This CDR3 has 16 amino acids. V lost 0 bases and J lost 5, with 15 bases in between. The V gene's germline CDR1 is SEHNR and CDR2 FQNEAQ (reference sequence). DNA for the CDR3: TGTGCCAGCAGCTTAGCGCCGGACGGGAGTATAGATACGCAGTATTTT. This gives the protein CASSLAPDGSIDTQYF. Full variable domain (rest looked up from reference TRBV7-9 and TRBJ2-3): DTGVSQNPRHKITKRGQNVTFRCDPISEHNRLYWYRQTLGQGPEFLTYFQNEAQLEKSRLLSDRFSAERPKGSFSTLEIQRTEQGDSAMYLCASSLAPDGSIDTQYFGPGTRLTVL.

This rearrangement joins TRBV7-3 to TRBJ2-5; D ambiguous. This CDR3 is 13 amino acids long. V gave up 2 bases and J gave up 4 bases, with 8 bases separating them. Germline V gene data show CDR1 as SGHTA and CDR2 as FQGTGA. The CDR3 DNA reads as TGTGCCAGCAGCTTACTCGAGACAGAGACCCAGTACTTC. Amino acid sequence: CASSLLETETQYF. The whole variable domain, remainder taken from reference TRBV7-3 and TRBJ2-5, is GAGVSQTPSNKVTEKGKYVELRCDPISGHTALYWYRQSLGQGPEFLIYFQGTGAADDSGLPNDRFFAVRPEGSVSTLKIQRTERGDSAVYLCASSLLETETQYFGPGTRLLVL.

V gene TRBV12-5 combines with J gene TRBJ2-1; 12 bases agree with TRBD2. The CDR3 contains 15 residues. Germline V gene data show CDR1 as LGHNT and CDR2 as FRNRAP. Trimming removed 5 bases from V and 10 bases from J; junction bases left unmatched: 9. DNA for the CDR3: TGTGCTAGTGGTCTATGGACTAGCGGGACTGGGGAGCAGTTCTTC. Its translation: CASGLWTSGTGEQFF.

J is TRBJ1-2 and V is TRBV28; D is uncertain. V was trimmed by 4 bases and J by 8 bases, leaving 8 bases between them. Germline lookup yields CDR1 MDHEN and CDR2 SYDVKM. The CDR3 runs to 11 residues. Here the CDR3 reads CASSYYSGYTF. CDR3 nucleotide sequence: TGTGCCAGCAGTTACTACAGCGGCTACACCTTC.

The chain has TRBV6-1 and TRBJ1-1; D gene ambiguous. The CDR3 totals 15 residues. V was shortened by 3 bases and J by 5 bases, with 16 bases between the two germline ends. Germline V CDR1 and CDR2: MNHNS, SASEGT. CDR3 sequence reads: CASSEGPGMRTEAFF. CDR3 sequence (DNA): TGTGCCAGCAGTGAGGGCCCGGGGATGCGGACTGAAGCTTTCTTT.

This clone was counted only a few times. Other DNA sequences in the sample encode the same CDR3. This chain uses TRBV5-1 with TRBJ2-2; a possible D gene is TRBD2 (5 bases). The CDR3 consists of 14 residues. Trimming cost V 4 bases and J 6 bases, with 13 bases left between them. Germline V CDR1 and CDR2: SGHRS, YFSETQ. The CDR3 nucleotides read TGCGCCAGCAGCCTCCGCGGACTCTCCGGGGAGCTGTTTTTT. This translates into CASSLRGLSGELFF.

The V call is TRBV19, the J call TRBJ2-6, with D unclear. The CDR3 is 16 residues long. Germline assignment: CDR1 LNHDA and CDR2 SQIVND (reference sequence). V lost 1 base and J 4 bases, leaving 11 bases between the germline ends. CDR3 sequence (DNA): TGTGCCAGTAGTATAGGTTGGGGTAACGGGGCCAACGTCCTGACTTTC. Encoded protein: CASSIGWGNGANVLTF.

The V call is TRBV7-3, the J call TRBJ2-1, with TRBD1 matching over 7 bases. V lost 4 bases, J lost 6 bases, and 6 bases stayed unmatched. The CDR3 length is 14 residues. In germline, CDR1 is SGHTA, CDR2 FQGTGA. The CDR3 DNA follows: TGTGCCAGCAGCTCCATAGACAGGGTCAATGAGCAGTTCTTC. Translated, it gives CASSSIDRVNEQFF.

This clone was seen ten or more times. Additional DNA sequences in this sample encode the identical CDR3. CDR3 sequence: CAWSTSTDTQYF. In DNA, the CDR3 is TGTGCCTGGAGTACTAGCACAGATACGCAGTATTTT. J is TRBJ2-3 and V is TRBV30; D not resolved. Germline V gene data show CDR1 as GTSNPN and CDR2 as SVGIG (reference sequence). CDR3 length equals 12 residues. Trimming took off 2 bases at V and 0 bases at J, with 3 bases between the two ends.

V usage is TRBV14 and J usage is TRBJ2-3; D is unclear. The ends were cut back, 0 bases at V and 10 bases at J, with 11 bases in the middle. CDR1 SGHDN and CDR2 FVKESK come from the germline V gene. The CDR3 length is 13 residues. CDR3: CASSQDKWSAQYF. The CDR3 bases are TGTGCCAGCAGCCAAGATAAATGGTCGGCGCAGTATTTT. The variable domain in full, completed from reference TRBV14 and TRBJ2-3, reads EAGVTQFPSHSVIEKGQTVTLRCDPISGHDNLYWYRRVMGKEIKFLLHFVKESKQDESGMPNNRFLAERTGGTYSTLKVQPAELEDSGVYFCASSQDKWSAQYFGPGTRLTVL.

A remark on this clone: The same CDR3 also results from other DNA sequences found in this sample. The CDR3 DNA reads as TGTGCCAGCAGTTTGGGGTACGAGCAGTACTTC. This codes for CASSLGYEQYF. The V and J genes are TRBV28 and TRBJ2-7; D uncertain. The CDR3 runs 11 residues. V shed 3 bases and J shed 4 bases, with 4 bases lying between them. Germline V gene data show CDR1 as MDHEN and CDR2 as SYDVKM.

The CDR3: CASSLRVAGSYNEQFF. The CDR3 DNA sequence: TGTGCCAGCAGCTTAAGGGTAGCCGGGTCCTACAATGAGCAGTTCTTC. The chain has TRBV11-2 and TRBJ2-1, with D hard to call. This CDR3 is built from 16 residues. Germline loops: CDR1 SGHAT, CDR2 FQNNGV. V was trimmed by 2 bases and J by 1 base, leaving 12 bases between them.

This clone was observed a single time. This chain connects TRBV12-5 to TRBJ2-3; tentative D call: TRBD2 (6 bases). The CDR3 length is 13 residues. With 1 base removed from V and 5 bases from J, the gap between germline ends came to 7 bases. Germline values: CDR1 LGHNT, CDR2 FRNRAP. CDR3 residues: CASGLAGEDTQYF. DNA for the CDR3: TGTGCTAGTGGTTTGGCGGGAGAAGATACGCAGTATTTT.

The chain combines TRBV14 with TRBJ2-1; 14 bases match TRBD2. V was clipped by 1 base and J by 10 bases; unmatched bases: 3. In germline, CDR1 is SGHDN, CDR2 FVKESK. This CDR3 comprises 15 residues. The CDR3 coding sequence is TGTGCCAGCAGCCAAGGGGGACTAGCGGGAGACGAGCAGTTCTTC. Translation: CASSQGGLAGDEQFF.

The rearrangement links TRBV29-1 to TRBJ1-2, with D perhaps matching TRBD1 (5 bases). V lost 6 bases, J lost 0 bases, and 14 bases lay in between. The length of the CDR3 is 14 residues. Per the germline V gene, CDR1 is SQVTM and CDR2 is ANQGSEA. CDR3 in amino acids: CSVPGGFPNYGYTF. CDR3 nucleotides: TGCAGCGTCCCCGGGGGTTTTCCTAACTATGGCTACACCTTC.